These T cell receptor beta chains were read from a single sample in a study of cytomegalovirus exposure and HLA in healthy donors. TCRdb keeps only in-frame clones here, not all; method: immunoSEQ multiplex PCR. The profile shows about 170,000 clones, around four fifths of them singletons. Sequencing used PBMCs. Source of these receptors: a female donor in good health and CMV-seronegative. Both conserved end residues are part of each CDR3. Each record gives: V gene, J gene, clone size, D gene, CDR3 protein, CDR3 DNA. A D gene is named only where the DNA matches it firmly. Only part of the rows carry a size: once, few, many, or a class if the clone is expanded.

TRBV28,TRBJ1-2,-,TRBD1,CASRETGEVGGYTF,TGTGCCAGCAGGGAAACAGGGGAGGTGGGTGGCTACACCTTC
TRBV9,TRBJ2-3,-,TRBD2,CASSRDSGGHTDTQYF,TGTGCCAGCAGCCGGGACAGCGGGGGGCACACAGATACGCAGTATTTT
TRBV7-7,TRBJ2-1,few,TRBD2,CASSPGLAGPRGEQFF,TGTGCCAGCAGCCCAGGACTAGCGGGGCCCAGGGGTGAGCAGTTCTTC
TRBV19,TRBJ1-1,-,TRBD1,CASSDRGNTEAFF,TGTGCCAGTAGTGACAGGGGCAACACTGAAGCTTTCTTT
TRBV28,TRBJ2-5,few,TRBD1,CASTRGRKETQYF,TGTGCCAGCACCAGGGGGCGCAAGGAGACCCAGTACTTC
TRBV6-5,TRBJ2-3,-,TRBD2,CASSSGLADMDTQYF,TGTGCCAGCAGCTCCGGACTAGCGGACATGGATACGCAGTATTTT
TRBV7-6,TRBJ1-6,-,TRBD1,CASSLSRTGVGVPLHF,TGTGCCAGCAGCCTATCGCGAACAGGGGTTGGTGTACCCCTCCACTTT
TRBV27,TRBJ1-2,-,TRBD1,CASSLATGGSYGYTF,TGTGCCAGCAGTTTAGCGACAGGGGGGAGTTATGGCTACACCTTC
TRBV5-1,TRBJ2-7,-,-,CASSFGTEGVDEQYF,TGCGCCAGCAGCTTTGGAACCGAGGGAGTGGATGAGCAGTACTTC
TRBV6-4,TRBJ2-2,once,TRBD1,CASSGSTTGDPGELFF,TGTGCCAGCAGTGGCTCAACCACAGGGGATCCCGGGGAGCTGTTTTTT
TRBV27,TRBJ2-1,-,-,CASRNYRVVGNEQFF,TGTGCCAGCAGGAACTACAGGGTGGTAGGCAATGAGCAGTTCTTC
TRBV27,TRBJ2-1,-,TRBD2,CASSWTSGNYNEQFF,TGTGCCAGCAGTTGGACTAGCGGGAATTACAATGAGCAGTTCTTC
TRBV7-9,TRBJ2-2,-,-,CATFLTGPGELFF,TGTGCCACCTTCCTCACAGGGCCCGGGGAGCTGTTTTTT
TRBV19,TRBJ1-3,-,TRBD1,CASRPGQGSGNTIYF,TGTGCCAGTCGGCCGGGACAGGGGAGTGGAAACACCATATATTTT
TRBV10-2,TRBJ2-5,-,TRBD2,CASSREGEETQYF,TGCGCCAGCAGCCGGGAGGGCGAGGAGACCCAGTACTTC
TRBV5-1,TRBJ1-4,-,TRBD1,CASSLIQPGQHATNEKLFF,TGCGCCAGCAGCTTAATCCAGCCGGGACAGCACGCAACTAATGAAAAACTGTTTTTT
TRBV29-1,TRBJ1-1,-,-,CSVLTGNTEAFF,TGCAGCGTTCTGACAGGGAACACTGAAGCTTTCTTT
TRBV30,TRBJ1-2,-,-,CAWSAGPYGYTF,TGTGCCTGGAGTGCTGGGCCCTATGGCTACACCTTC
TRBV6-5,TRBJ2-1,-,-,CASTLGGLQRGEQFF,TGTGCCAGTACTTTGGGGGGATTACAGCGTGGTGAGCAGTTCTTC
TRBV5-6,TRBJ2-2,-,TRBD1,CASSLATGVTGELFF,TGTGCCAGCAGCCTTGCTACAGGGGTCACCGGGGAGCTGTTTTTT
TRBV30,TRBJ2-5,-,-,CAWSVQRGGETQYF,TGTGCCTGGAGTGTACAGAGGGGGGGGGAGACCCAGTACTTC
TRBV6-5,TRBJ1-6,few,TRBD1,CASSRDRLRNSPLHF,TGTGCCAGCAGCCGGGACAGGTTAAGAAATTCACCCCTCCACTTT
TRBV7-3,TRBJ2-1,-,TRBD1,CASSPTGESYNEQFF,TGTGCCAGCAGCCCGACAGGGGAGTCCTACAATGAGCAGTTCTTC
TRBV7-8,TRBJ2-3,-,-,CASSIINTDTQYF,TGTGCCAGCAGCATTATAAACACAGATACGCAGTATTTT
TRBV5-1,TRBJ2-1,few,TRBD2,CASSPGLAENNEQFF,TGCGCCAGCAGCCCGGGACTAGCGGAGAACAATGAGCAGTTCTTC
TRBV30,TRBJ1-5,-,TRBD1,CACQGDGDQPQHF,TGTGCCTGTCAGGGGGACGGGGATCAGCCCCAGCATTTT
TRBV7-3,TRBJ2-3,-,TRBD2,CASSLAGVPDTQYF,TGTGCCAGCAGCCTCGCGGGGGTCCCAGATACGCAGTATTTT
TRBV6-4,TRBJ1-6,once,TRBD1,CASRAEPGQGLGSPLHF,TGTGCCAGCAGAGCGGAACCGGGACAGGGTTTGGGCTCACCCCTCCACTTT
TRBV27,TRBJ1-2,-,TRBD1,CASSFSTGGRGYTF,TGTGCCAGCAGTTTCTCAACAGGGGGCCGTGGCTACACCTTC
TRBV9,TRBJ2-5,-,-,CASSVNTYQETQYF,TGTGCCAGCAGCGTTAACACGTACCAAGAGACCCAGTACTTC
TRBV30,TRBJ2-7,-,TRBD2,CAGGTSGPYEQYF,TGTGCCGGGGGGACTAGCGGCCCCTACGAGCAGTACTTC
TRBV9,TRBJ2-3,-,-,CASSGRRATDTQYF,TGTGCCAGCAGCGGAAGGAGGGCCACAGATACGCAGTATTTT
TRBV19,TRBJ2-1,-,TRBD2,CASSIAKTSGRTYNEQFF,TGTGCCAGTAGTATAGCGAAGACTAGCGGGAGAACCTACAATGAGCAGTTCTTC
TRBV27,TRBJ2-7,-,-,CASNTKGGPSYEQYF,TGTGCCAGCAATACAAAGGGGGGGCCCTCCTACGAGCAGTACTTC
TRBV18,TRBJ1-1,-,TRBD1,CASSPRQGPNTEAFF,TGTGCCAGCTCACCACGACAGGGCCCGAACACTGAAGCTTTCTTT
TRBV16,TRBJ1-1,-,-,CASSQSRAHEAFF,TGTGCCAGCAGCCAATCCAGGGCACATGAAGCTTTCTTT